This T cell receptor beta chain comes out of a study of blood T cell repertoires in COVID-19. The CDR3 runs to 13 residues. Trimming at V came to 6 bases and at J to 5 bases, leaving 3 bases not matched to a gene. This clone was counted only a few times. Using immunoSEQ multiplex PCR, the repertoire was profiled, and TCRdb retains in-frame clones only, with some absent. The data contain over 200,000 clones, 80% to 90% of them singletons. V gene TRBV12-3 or TRBV12-4 combines with J gene TRBJ2-2, with TRBD1 identical over 7 bases. The sequence was collected from a man aged 18 to 30 who had recovered from COVID-19. Source material: PBMCs or T cells enriched from blood (not recorded which). This CDR3 reads CASRDRPTGELFF. CDR3 in DNA: TGTGCCAGCAGGGACAGGCCGACCGGGGAGCTGTTTTTT.